A selection of T cell receptor beta chains follows, all from one sample in a study of T cell repertoires in cytomegalovirus infection. Which antigens these TCRs recognize remains unknown. TCRdb analysed the reads with MiXCR anew, one entry per CDR3 protein. The table records some 350,000 distinct CDR3 sequences, roughly 34% of them present only once. The sequences come from cultured PBMCs, collected from culture after CMV antigen stimulation. These receptor sequences come from a human donor in good health (CMV status not recorded). Some clones in this sample may be carry-over from other donors' samples. The CDR3 runs from the conserved cysteine through the conserved F or W. A D gene is named only where the DNA matches it firmly. For some rows the clone size is stated as once, few or many, or as a class when expanded; others skip it.

v_call: TRBV7-2
j_call: TRBJ1-2
clone_size: many
d_call: NA
cdr3_nt: TGTGCCAGCAGCCCACAGGGTAACTATGGCTACACCTTC
cdr3_aa: CASSPQGNYGYTF

v_call: TRBV7-2
j_call: TRBJ1-1
clone_size: NA
d_call: TRBD1
cdr3_nt: TGTGCCAGCAGCTCAGTCGGACAGGGCGCGTTCACTGAAGCTTTCTTT
cdr3_aa: CASSSVGQGAFTEAFF

v_call: TRBV6-2/TRBV6-3
j_call: TRBJ1-1
clone_size: NA
d_call: TRBD1
cdr3_nt: TGTGCCAGCATCCACAGGGGGCACACTGAAGCTTTCTTT
cdr3_aa: CASIHRGHTEAFF

v_call: TRBV24-1
j_call: TRBJ2-1
clone_size: few
d_call: NA
cdr3_nt: TGTGCCACCGGGAGGGACAGCGTCCTCAATGAGCAGTTCTTC
cdr3_aa: CATGRDSVLNEQFF

v_call: TRBV4-2
j_call: TRBJ1-4
clone_size: NA
d_call: NA
cdr3_nt: TGTGCCAGCAGCCAAGACACGGGATTAACTAATGAAAAACTGTTTTTT
cdr3_aa: CASSQDTGLTNEKLFF

v_call: TRBV6-5
j_call: TRBJ2-1
clone_size: NA
d_call: TRBD2
cdr3_nt: TGTGCCAGCAGTCCTAGCGGGAGGGCCGGTGAGCAGTTCTTC
cdr3_aa: CASSPSGRAGEQFF

v_call: TRBV7-8
j_call: TRBJ2-3
clone_size: few
d_call: NA
cdr3_nt: TGTGCCAGCCGGCTTACGTCGACTAGCACAGATACGCAGTATTTT
cdr3_aa: CASRLTSTSTDTQYF

v_call: TRBV7-2
j_call: TRBJ1-2
clone_size: few
d_call: NA
cdr3_nt: TGTGCCAGCAGCTTAGCGAACCCAGGGGCCCTAAACTATGGCTACACCTTC
cdr3_aa: CASSLANPGALNYGYTF

v_call: TRBV7-2
j_call: TRBJ1-1
clone_size: NA
d_call: NA
cdr3_nt: TGTGCCAGCAGCTTGGACGGCTACACTGAAGCTTTCTTT
cdr3_aa: CASSLDGYTEAFF

v_call: TRBV19
j_call: TRBJ2-5
clone_size: NA
d_call: NA
cdr3_nt: TGTGCCAGTAGGGGGATCGCGATAGAGACCCAGTACTTC
cdr3_aa: CASRGIAIETQYF

v_call: TRBV7-2
j_call: TRBJ2-3
clone_size: NA
d_call: TRBD2
cdr3_nt: TGTGCCAGCAGCCCCCAGCGGGAGTCCGATACGCAGTATTTT
cdr3_aa: CASSPQRESDTQYF

v_call: TRBV4-3
j_call: TRBJ2-3
clone_size: NA
d_call: NA
cdr3_nt: TGCGCCAGCAGCCACGACGGCACCACGCAGTATTTT
cdr3_aa: CASSHDGTTQYF

v_call: TRBV10-3
j_call: TRBJ2-2
clone_size: NA
d_call: NA
cdr3_nt: TGTGCCACGAGAGCAGGGAACACCGGGGAGCTGTTTTTT
cdr3_aa: CATRAGNTGELFF

v_call: TRBV6-2/TRBV6-3
j_call: TRBJ2-5
clone_size: few
d_call: NA
cdr3_nt: TGTGCCAGCAGTTACTTCGGACTCCAAGAGACCCAGTACTTC
cdr3_aa: CASSYFGLQETQYF

v_call: TRBV7-2
j_call: TRBJ1-2
clone_size: NA
d_call: TRBD1
cdr3_nt: TGTGCCAGCAGCTTAGAGGCAGGGGGCGGCTACACCTTC
cdr3_aa: CASSLEAGGGYTF

v_call: TRBV7-6
j_call: TRBJ2-7
clone_size: NA
d_call: NA
cdr3_nt: TGTGCCAGCCTCGACTACCAGACAGGAGTAAGCTACGAGCAGTACTTC
cdr3_aa: CASLDYQTGVSYEQYF

v_call: TRBV6-2/TRBV6-3
j_call: TRBJ2-5
clone_size: NA
d_call: NA
cdr3_nt: TGTGCCAGCAGTTTCGACAGACTGAAGTGGGAGACCCAGGACTTC
cdr3_aa: CASSFDRLKWETQDF

v_call: TRBV4-3
j_call: TRBJ2-1
clone_size: few
d_call: TRBD2
cdr3_nt: TGCGCCAGCAGCCCAGGACTAGCGGGAGTACCCCTCGAGCAGTTCTTC
cdr3_aa: CASSPGLAGVPLEQFF

v_call: TRBV27
j_call: TRBJ2-7
clone_size: NA
d_call: NA
cdr3_nt: TGTGCCAGCAGTTTATCGCCCCACTCTTACGAGCAGTACTTC
cdr3_aa: CASSLSPHSYEQYF

v_call: TRBV4-2
j_call: TRBJ2-1
clone_size: few
d_call: TRBD2
cdr3_nt: TGTGCCAGCAGCCAACCAAGGGGGACTAGCGGTAGCTCCTACAATGAGCAGTTCTTC
cdr3_aa: CASSQPRGTSGSSYNEQFF

v_call: TRBV6-2/TRBV6-3
j_call: TRBJ2-5
clone_size: NA
d_call: TRBD2
cdr3_nt: TGTGCCAGCAGGTCCGGCGGGAGTTTCAAGACCCAGTACTTC
cdr3_aa: CASRSGGSFKTQYF

v_call: TRBV12-3/TRBV12-4
j_call: TRBJ1-2
clone_size: NA
d_call: NA
cdr3_nt: TGTGCCAGCAGTTTTCAGGGTCGGGCAGGGACCTATGGCTACACCTTC
cdr3_aa: CASSFQGRAGTYGYTF

v_call: TRBV24-1
j_call: TRBJ2-2
clone_size: NA
d_call: TRBD2
cdr3_nt: TGTGCCACCAGTGATCCGGGGGGTACGAACACCGGGGAGCTGTTTTTT
cdr3_aa: CATSDPGGTNTGELFF

v_call: TRBV7-2
j_call: TRBJ2-2
clone_size: few
d_call: NA
cdr3_nt: TGTGCCAGCAGCTTAATGGCGGGACGTGCGGGGGAGCTGTTTTTT
cdr3_aa: CASSLMAGRAGELFF

v_call: TRBV7-8
j_call: TRBJ2-3
clone_size: many
d_call: NA
cdr3_nt: TGTGCCAGCAGCCCTGCCCCGGGACGGGTGAGCACAGATACGCAGTATTTT
cdr3_aa: CASSPAPGRVSTDTQYF

v_call: TRBV11-2
j_call: TRBJ2-1
clone_size: many
d_call: TRBD1
cdr3_nt: TGTGCCAGCAGCCCCTCGACAGGGCGGTTGGTGGACAATGAGCAGTTCTTC
cdr3_aa: CASSPSTGRLVDNEQFF

v_call: TRBV7-9
j_call: TRBJ2-7
clone_size: NA
d_call: TRBD2
cdr3_nt: TGTGCCAGCAGCTGGCTAGCGGGAGGGCCCTCCGAGCAGTACTTC
cdr3_aa: CASSWLAGGPSEQYF

v_call: TRBV2
j_call: TRBJ1-1
clone_size: NA
d_call: TRBD1
cdr3_nt: TGTGCCAGCACCTTACAGGGGGAGAACACTGAAGCTTTCTTT
cdr3_aa: CASTLQGENTEAFF

v_call: TRBV7-2
j_call: TRBJ1-1
clone_size: many
d_call: TRBD1
cdr3_nt: TGTGCCAGCAGCCCAGAAGGGGGGGGACAGGGGGACACTGAAGCTTTCTTT
cdr3_aa: CASSPEGGGQGDTEAFF

v_call: TRBV7-4
j_call: TRBJ2-1
clone_size: few
d_call: NA
cdr3_nt: TGTGCCAGCAGCGGAGCAGGGGTCGGCTCCTACAATGAGCAGTTCTTC
cdr3_aa: CASSGAGVGSYNEQFF

v_call: TRBV20-1
j_call: TRBJ2-7
clone_size: few
d_call: TRBD1
cdr3_nt: TGCAGTGCTAGTGACGTTGGGGGCAGGGGGACCTACGAGCAGTACTTC
cdr3_aa: CSASDVGGRGTYEQYF

v_call: TRBV6-1
j_call: TRBJ2-1
clone_size: NA
d_call: NA
cdr3_nt: TGTGCCAGCAGAATCCGGGGCTCCCCGTTGCTAGCCTCCTACAATGAGCAGTTCTTC
cdr3_aa: CASRIRGSPLLASYNEQFF

v_call: TRBV10-3
j_call: TRBJ1-2
clone_size: NA
d_call: TRBD1
cdr3_nt: TGTGCCATCAGCCGGGACAGAGAGTACTATGGCTACACCTTC
cdr3_aa: CAISRDREYYGYTF

v_call: TRBV7-2
j_call: TRBJ2-3
clone_size: many
d_call: TRBD2
cdr3_nt: TGTGCCCCCGGACTAGCGGGAGTTGAAAAAGATACGCAGTATTTT
cdr3_aa: CAPGLAGVEKDTQYF

v_call: TRBV20-1
j_call: TRBJ1-1
clone_size: many
d_call: TRBD1
cdr3_nt: TGCAGTGCTAGAGCCAATCCAGGGGGCTCGGAAGCTTTCTTT
cdr3_aa: CSARANPGGSEAFF

v_call: TRBV12-3/TRBV12-4
j_call: TRBJ2-1
clone_size: few
d_call: TRBD2
cdr3_nt: TGTGCCAGCAGCCCGTGGGGGACTAGCGGGAGGGGCTACAATGAGCAGTTCTTC
cdr3_aa: CASSPWGTSGRGYNEQFF

v_call: TRBV19
j_call: TRBJ1-2
clone_size: once
d_call: TRBD1
cdr3_nt: TGTGCCAGTACTTTACAACACGGGACAGACTATGGCTACACCTTC
cdr3_aa: CASTLQHGTDYGYTF

v_call: TRBV6-5
j_call: TRBJ1-6
clone_size: few
d_call: NA
cdr3_nt: TGTGCCAGCAGTTACCCCTCCACAGGTCTGGGTTCACCCCTCCACTTT
cdr3_aa: CASSYPSTGLGSPLHF

v_call: TRBV20-1
j_call: TRBJ1-6
clone_size: few
d_call: TRBD1
cdr3_nt: TGCAGTGCTAGTTTCCAGGGGGCTAGGTCACCCCTCCACTTT
cdr3_aa: CSASFQGARSPLHF

v_call: TRBV4-1
j_call: TRBJ1-1
clone_size: NA
d_call: TRBD1
cdr3_nt: TGCGCCAGCAGTTCCGGACAGGGGCCTTGGAACACTGAAGCTTTCTTT
cdr3_aa: CASSSGQGPWNTEAFF

v_call: TRBV6-2/TRBV6-3
j_call: TRBJ2-4
clone_size: NA
d_call: TRBD2
cdr3_nt: TGTGCCAGCAGGAACAACCTACTAGCGGGAGTGGTGAACATTCAGTACTTC
cdr3_aa: CASRNNLLAGVVNIQYF

v_call: TRBV19
j_call: TRBJ2-1
clone_size: NA
d_call: NA
cdr3_nt: TGTGCCAGTAGTATAGCTCTCGACTCACCTTACAATGAGCAGTTCTTC
cdr3_aa: CASSIALDSPYNEQFF

v_call: TRBV5-4
j_call: TRBJ2-6
clone_size: few
d_call: NA
cdr3_nt: TGTGCCAGCAGTCAAGACAGGTCTGGGGCCAACGTCCTGACTTTC
cdr3_aa: CASSQDRSGANVLTF